This T cell receptor (beta chain) is from a study of cytomegalovirus exposure and HLA in healthy donors (dated by TCRdb to 2016 to 2017). Broadly, across the study: According to an earlier analysis of 550 to 750 of the donors, about 179 million T cells yielded over 90 million unique TCR beta sequences and 276 Gb of sequence data. The T cell repertoires of 550 to 850 subjects were profiled by immunosequencing and related to cytomegalovirus serostatus. Donor age, sex, ethnicity and CMV serostatus were collected together with the repertoire data. The study was designed to test whether signatures of past pathogen exposure could be identified by cataloging public T cell receptors. An earlier analysis of some 500 of the donors used high-throughput TCR beta sequencing to judge whether each TCR beta V gene segment behaved as functional or pseudogenic. Across around 400 genotyped donors of the cohort, an average of about 240,000 unique TCR beta nucleotide sequences per donor were sequenced, and 15% to 20% of those sequences were non-productive. Both class I and class II loci were covered by HLA typing, at four-digit resolution. A later analysis re-examined previously published TCR beta repertoires from more than 550 donors and added high-resolution HLA genotyping to investigate patterns of TCR occurrence. Among the roughly 430 genotyped donors, 75% to 90% belonged to the genetic ancestry cluster associated with self-reported Caucasian donors. Rather than using new phenotypic data, the later analysis identified candidate immune exposures from TCR beta sequences and from how often those sequences occurred across donors. In addition to the first cohort of roughly 700 subjects, a separate validation cohort of 120 different subjects was used. The number of typed donors differed by locus: about 620-640 for A, B, C, DRB1 and DQB1; some 500 for DQA1; approximately 610 for DPA1; and 450 to 480 for DPB1. Approximately 310 gigabases of sequencing data and 70 million to 85 million unique TCR sequences were included in an early release covering around 600 HLA-typed donors. A few DR-DQ haplotypes were treated as single units for association and clustering because of strong linkage in the cohort. Genome-wide SNP genotypes for about 65% of the roughly 700 donors were used in a later genetic analysis, which treated that subset as a discovery cohort. High-throughput TCR immunosequencing, statistical association of individual TCRs with disease status, and machine learning were combined to predict cytomegalovirus infection status. All discovery cohort repertoires had been generated using a single sequencing platform. Study-wide conclusions, independent of this receptor: Only TCR beta chains were sequenced in this cohort, and the absence of alpha or paired-chain data limited detectable features. A total of 150 or so TCR beta chains were listed by the study as associated with cytomegalovirus. In a later genetic analysis, a missense DCLRE1C variant was associated with V-gene and J-gene trimming of TCR beta chains, and the association was replicated in an independent cohort. Linkage disequilibrium might explain the correlated functional status among segregating V segments, but an unknown experimental factor could not be ruled out. The classifier was reported to diagnose cytomegalovirus status with high specificity and sensitivity in both the original and validation cohorts. Because counts were too low, some 16 rarely observed V segments, including chromosome 9 orphons, were excluded from the earlier analysis of some 590 of the donors. Three of the identified cytomegalovirus-associated TCR beta chains were confirmed in vitro to be specific for cytomegalovirus antigens. According to the authors, the approach could potentially be generalized to other disease states and immunological phenotypes. According to a later analysis, parvovirus B19, influenza, CMV and Epstein-Barr virus appeared linked to several top co-occurrence clusters. HLA typing was unavailable for some donors at each locus, so association tests used only the typed subset. A further reported finding was that TCR beta sequences accurately predicted the HLA-A and HLA-B alleles for most subjects in the first cohort. According to a later genetic analysis, donors in an Asian-associated ancestry cluster had fewer N-insertions in productive TCRs than the approximately 670-donor mean. The sequencing pipeline was judged likely to have produced a cluster of highly shared sequence variants as a technical artifact. While some public TCRs were present in many individuals, most TCR sequences turned up only very rarely across donors. In a later analysis, most CMV-associated TCR beta chains were found to appear HLA-restricted, with HLA associations seemingly driven largely by CMV exposure. Broadly in line with IMGT annotations, most TCR beta V segments showed up in productive rearrangements about 87% or about 30% of the time in an earlier analysis of approximately 640 of the donors. Presence/absence analyses assumed roughly uniform sequencing depth across donors, an assumption that may not hold. In a later analysis, TCR association rates were found to vary across HLA loci, with the most associated TCRs seen for DRB1 alleles and the fewest for HLA-C alleles. When HLA alleles, especially DR and DQ, strongly co-occurred, attributing TCR associations to individual alleles was difficult. CMV serostatus was the only immune exposure information available for the cohort. In a later analysis, about 16,000 TCR beta sequences were associated with specific HLA alleles at a false discovery rate of 0.05. In a later analysis, HLA-associated TCR beta chains showed more clonal expansion and lower generation probabilities than non-associated chains that were equally common.

On this clone: The antigen this receptor binds is unknown. No base-level quality is on record; no much larger clone is a single base apart.

In total, 630 or so healthy bone marrow donors made up the cohort. At the time of sampling, all cohort members were nominally healthy, though unrecorded immune exposures were likely present. The donor was CMV seronegative and belonged to the group of roughly 330 seronegative cohort members. A peripheral blood sample was provided by each donor, and peripheral blood mononuclear cells were used for TCR beta sequencing. The Qiagen DNeasy Blood Extraction Kit was used to extract genomic DNA from the blood cell samples. Libraries were built with the immunoSEQ multiplex PCR assay. A mixture of 60 forward primers for TCR Vbeta segments and 13 reverse primers for TCR Jbeta segments was used in the multiplex PCR. Amplification of the CDR3 region of rearranged TCR beta genes was performed with a multiplex PCR assay on genomic DNA. The amplified TCR beta libraries were sequenced on the Illumina HiSeq System as 87-base-pair reads. In the authors' own workflow: A later analysis tallied 75 million to 95 million unique TCR beta chains across the 600 to 700 repertoires, and some 12 million of those chains were shared by two or more donors. Raw reads were error-corrected and collapsed into unique sequences with a nearest-neighbor algorithm that merged closely related sequences to remove PCR and sequencing errors. CDR3 sequences were aligned to IMGT reference sequences to assign V, D and J gene segments. For a sequence to be retained, at least a six-nucleotide match to both a V gene segment and a J gene segment was required. Rearrangements were classified as productive when the CDR3 lacked stop codons and remained in frame with V and J, and all other rearrangements were classified as non-productive. CDR3 was defined according to IMGT convention as the region running from the second conserved V-encoded cysteine to the conserved J-encoded phenylalanine. The earlier analysis of around 640 of the donors excluded sequences that lacked an unambiguous match to a single V gene segment. An earlier analysis of 587 of the donors called V segments functional above 56.7% productive rearrangements and segregating when the between-donor standard deviation exceeded 5%. A statistical classification framework was built for diagnosing cytomegalovirus status from the catalog of TCR beta chain sequences. In a later analysis, TCR nucleotide sequences were compared against IMGT/GENE-DB human TR gene sequences so that V and J genes could be assigned. In a later analysis, CDR3 sequences and most-parsimonious VDJ recombination scenarios were assigned using the TCRdist pipeline. In a later analysis, each TCR beta chain was defined by its CDR3 amino acid sequence together with its V-gene family, and reads lacking a unique V-gene family were excluded. To address suspected cross-contamination and a sequencing artifact, a later analysis removed some 620 highly shared, low-generation-probability nucleotide sequences. In a later analysis, a clonal expansion index for each public chain was calculated from normalized within-repertoire ranks of inferred template counts. In a later analysis, generation probabilities were computed using a VDJ recombination model fitted to out-of-frame rearrangements, and the results were checked against IGoR. Hypergeometric tests were used in a later analysis to score TCR-TCR, TCR-HLA and TCR-CMV co-occurrence, with a repertoire-size bias correction applied to the TCR pairs. To estimate false discovery rates, a later analysis permuted the HLA or CMV assignments 20 times. In a later analysis, co-occurring TCRs were grouped using DBSCAN, with TCRdist sequence similarity added in when clustering inside HLA-allele-positive subsets. Repertoires with fewer than 30,000 or more than 120,000 public chains, plus five repertoires with anomalous nucleotide sharing, were excluded from co-occurrence clustering. As stored in TCRdb, this immuneACCESS dataset retains in-frame rearrangements with V and J assigned. A fraction of the clones does not appear; measured against another copy, unresolved V genes explain less than half of the discrepancy, and the remainder lacks a known reason. The V and J calls and clone size are taken from that table; D and trimming were inferred from the DNA. The sample yields some 190,000 clones; nearly 80% were counted once. Clones ranked in the top ten supply roughly 3% of the sample.

Sequenced: PBMCs. This clonotype originated in a female donor in good health and CMV-seronegative.

Here is the DNA: TGCGCCAGCAGCTTGGTGGCAGGGGTGGAGACCCAGTACTTC. This translates into CASSLVAGVETQYF. The chain joins TRBV5-1 to TRBJ2-5; a weak D assignment points to TRBD1 (6 bases agree). The germline V gene supplies CDR1 SGHRS and CDR2 YFSETQ. CDR3 length: 14 amino acids, cysteine to phenylalanine. Of the read, only the CDR3 DNA is kept; its 42 bases are in frame from base 1. V lost 0 bases and J lost 5 bases; the stretch between them is 11 bases long.